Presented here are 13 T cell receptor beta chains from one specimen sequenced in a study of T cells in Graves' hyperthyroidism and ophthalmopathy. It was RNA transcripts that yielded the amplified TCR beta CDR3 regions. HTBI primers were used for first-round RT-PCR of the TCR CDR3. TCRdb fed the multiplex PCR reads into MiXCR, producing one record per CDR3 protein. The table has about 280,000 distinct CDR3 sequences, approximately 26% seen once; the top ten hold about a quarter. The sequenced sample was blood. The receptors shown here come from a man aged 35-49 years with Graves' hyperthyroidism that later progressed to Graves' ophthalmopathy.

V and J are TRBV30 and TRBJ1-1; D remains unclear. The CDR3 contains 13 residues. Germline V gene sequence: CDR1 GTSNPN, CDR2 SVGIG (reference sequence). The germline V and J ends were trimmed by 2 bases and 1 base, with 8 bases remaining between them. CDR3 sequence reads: CAWSRGTNTEAFF. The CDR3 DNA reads TGTGCCTGGAGTCGGGGTACGAACACTGAAGCTTTCTTT.

CDR3 coding DNA: TGTGCCAGCAGTTTATTAACTAGCGGGAGTCTAAGGGAGCAGTACTTC. It encodes CASSLLTSGSLREQYF. V usage is TRBV28 and J usage is TRBJ2-7; 11 positions agree with TRBD2. Trimming at V came to 1 base and at J to 7 bases, leaving 9 bases not matched to a gene. This CDR3 region has 16 residues. CDR1 is MDHEN, CDR2 SYDVKM, per germline.

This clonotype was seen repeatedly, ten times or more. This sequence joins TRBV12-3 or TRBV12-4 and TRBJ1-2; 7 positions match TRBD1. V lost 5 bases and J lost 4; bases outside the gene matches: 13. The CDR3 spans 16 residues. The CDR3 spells CASSPTPGGQIYGYTF. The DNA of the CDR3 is TGTGCCAGCAGTCCAACCCCAGGGGGTCAGATCTATGGCTACACCTTC.

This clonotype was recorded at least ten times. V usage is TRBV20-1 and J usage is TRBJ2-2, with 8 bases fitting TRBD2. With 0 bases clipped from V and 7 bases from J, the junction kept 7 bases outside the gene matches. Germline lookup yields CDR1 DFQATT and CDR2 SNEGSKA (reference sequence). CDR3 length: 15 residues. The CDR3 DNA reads TGCAGTGCTAGAGATCTGGCGGGAGGAAGCGGGGAGCTGTTTTTT. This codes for CSARDLAGGSGELFF.

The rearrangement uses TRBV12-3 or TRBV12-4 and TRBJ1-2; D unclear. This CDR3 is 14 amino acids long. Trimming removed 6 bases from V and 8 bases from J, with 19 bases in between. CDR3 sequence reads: CASSPRAEGGGYTF. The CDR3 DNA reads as TGTGCCAGCAGCCCTCGAGCGGAGGGAGGCGGCTACACCTTC.

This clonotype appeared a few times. The CDR3 spells CASCRGGETQYF. The DNA of the CDR3 is TGTGCCAGCTGTCGGGGTGGAGAGACCCAGTACTTC. The chain uses TRBV6-2 or TRBV6-3 and TRBJ2-5; D may be TRBD2 (5 bases). V was clipped by 8 bases and J by 4 bases, with 11 bases between them. The CDR3 length is 12 residues. The V gene's germline CDR1 is MNHEY and CDR2 SVGEGT.

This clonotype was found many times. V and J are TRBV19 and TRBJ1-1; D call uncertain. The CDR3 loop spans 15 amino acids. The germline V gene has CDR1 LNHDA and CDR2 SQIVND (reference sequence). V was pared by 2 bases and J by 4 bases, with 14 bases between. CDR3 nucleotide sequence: TGTGCCAGTAGTATAACGGCCGGTTCGGCCACTGAAGCTTTCTTT. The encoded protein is CASSITAGSATEAFF.

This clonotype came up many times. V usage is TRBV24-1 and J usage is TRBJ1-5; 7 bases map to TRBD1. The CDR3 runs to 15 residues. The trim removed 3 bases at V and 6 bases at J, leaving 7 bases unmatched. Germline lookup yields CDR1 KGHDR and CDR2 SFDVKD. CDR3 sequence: CATSDQDREGQPQHF. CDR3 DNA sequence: TGTGCCACCAGTGATCAAGACAGGGAGGGTCAGCCCCAGCATTTT.

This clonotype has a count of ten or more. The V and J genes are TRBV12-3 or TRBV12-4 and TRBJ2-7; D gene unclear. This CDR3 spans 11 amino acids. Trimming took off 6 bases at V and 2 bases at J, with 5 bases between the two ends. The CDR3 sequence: CASSTTYEQYF. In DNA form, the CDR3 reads TGTGCCAGCAGCACGACCTACGAGCAGTACTTC.

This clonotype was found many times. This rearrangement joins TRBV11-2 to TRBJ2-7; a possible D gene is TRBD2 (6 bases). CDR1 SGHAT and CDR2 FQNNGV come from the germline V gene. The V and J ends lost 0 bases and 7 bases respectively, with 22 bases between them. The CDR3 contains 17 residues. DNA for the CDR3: TGTGCCAGCAGCTTAGAGGGGGGAGGCAGAGCCCTTGGGGAGCAGTACTTC. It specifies CASSLEGGGRALGEQYF.

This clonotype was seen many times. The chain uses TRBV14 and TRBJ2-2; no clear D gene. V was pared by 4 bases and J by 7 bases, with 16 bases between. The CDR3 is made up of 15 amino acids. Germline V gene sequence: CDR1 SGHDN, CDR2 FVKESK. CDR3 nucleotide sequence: TGTGCCAGCAGCCCCAGCCCTCTCCCAGGCGGGGAGCTGTTTTTT. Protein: CASSPSPLPGGELFF.

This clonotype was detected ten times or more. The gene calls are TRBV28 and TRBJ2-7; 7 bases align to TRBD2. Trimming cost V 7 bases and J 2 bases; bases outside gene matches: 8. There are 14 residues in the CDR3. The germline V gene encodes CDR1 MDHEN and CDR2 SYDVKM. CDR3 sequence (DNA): TGTGCCAGCACCTTGGGGGGGATTGCCTACGAGCAGTACTTC. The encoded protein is CASTLGGIAYEQYF. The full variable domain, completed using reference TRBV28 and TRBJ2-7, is DVKVTQSSRYLVKRTGEKVFLECVQDMDHENMFWYRQDPGLGLRLIYFSYDVKMKEKGDIPEGYSVSREKKERFSLILESASTNQTSMYLCASTLGGIAYEQYFGPGTRLTVT.

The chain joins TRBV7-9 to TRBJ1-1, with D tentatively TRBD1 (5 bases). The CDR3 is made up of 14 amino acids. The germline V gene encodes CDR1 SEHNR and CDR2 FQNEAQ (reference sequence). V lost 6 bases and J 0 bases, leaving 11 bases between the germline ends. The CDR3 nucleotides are TGTGCCAGCAGGCTTGGGACCATGAACACTGAAGCTTTCTTT. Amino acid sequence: CASRLGTMNTEAFF.